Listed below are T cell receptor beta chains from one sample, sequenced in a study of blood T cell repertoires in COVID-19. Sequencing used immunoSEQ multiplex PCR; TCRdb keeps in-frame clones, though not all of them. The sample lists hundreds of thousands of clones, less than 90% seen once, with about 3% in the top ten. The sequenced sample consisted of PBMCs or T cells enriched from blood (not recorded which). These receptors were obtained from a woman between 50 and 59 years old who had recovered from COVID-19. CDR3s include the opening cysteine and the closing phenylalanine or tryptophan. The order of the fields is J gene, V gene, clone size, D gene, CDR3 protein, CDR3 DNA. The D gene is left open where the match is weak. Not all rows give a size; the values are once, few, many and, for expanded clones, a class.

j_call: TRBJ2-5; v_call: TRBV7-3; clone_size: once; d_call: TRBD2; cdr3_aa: CASSSGRWTETQYF; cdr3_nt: TGTGCCAGCAGCTCCGGGAGGTGGACGGAGACCCAGTACTTC
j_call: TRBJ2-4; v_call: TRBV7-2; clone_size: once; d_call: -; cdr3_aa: CASSLPPLGAKNIQYF; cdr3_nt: TGTGCCAGCAGCTTACCCCCCCTCGGAGCCAAAAACATTCAGTACTTC
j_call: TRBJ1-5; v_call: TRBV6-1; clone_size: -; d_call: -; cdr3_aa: CASSEAQARTEENPPQHF; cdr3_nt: TGTGCCAGCAGTGAAGCGCAGGCGCGGACAGAAGAAAATCCGCCCCAGCATTTT
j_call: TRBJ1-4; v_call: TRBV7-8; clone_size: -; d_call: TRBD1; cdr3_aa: CASSLRTGDEKLFF; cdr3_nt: TGTGCCAGCAGCCTACGGACAGGGGATGAAAAACTGTTTTTT
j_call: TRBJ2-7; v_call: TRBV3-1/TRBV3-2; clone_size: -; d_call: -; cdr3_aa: CASSQSHRGYEQYF; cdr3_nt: TGTGCCAGCAGCCAATCCCACCGGGGCTACGAGCAGTACTTC
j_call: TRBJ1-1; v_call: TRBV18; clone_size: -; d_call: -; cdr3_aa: CASSQLGGTEAFF; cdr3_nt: TGTGCCAGCTCACAGCTGGGGGGCACTGAAGCTTTCTTT
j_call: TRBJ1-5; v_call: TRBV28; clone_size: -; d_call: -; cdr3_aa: CASSFTRAQGRNQPQHF; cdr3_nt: TGTGCCAGCAGTTTCACAAGGGCTCAGGGTCGCAATCAGCCCCAGCATTTT
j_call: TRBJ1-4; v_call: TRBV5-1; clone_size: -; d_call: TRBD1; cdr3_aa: CASSPTDRGFEKLFF; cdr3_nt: TGCGCCAGCAGCCCGACCGACAGGGGTTTTGAAAAACTGTTTTTT
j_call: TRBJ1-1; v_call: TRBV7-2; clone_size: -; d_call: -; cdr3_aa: CASSSPFGGDTEAFF; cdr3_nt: TGTGCCAGCAGCTCACCGTTCGGAGGCGACACTGAAGCTTTCTTT
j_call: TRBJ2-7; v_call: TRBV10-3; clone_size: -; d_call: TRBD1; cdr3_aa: CAISETGGPPTYEQYF; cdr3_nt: TGTGCCATCAGTGAGACAGGGGGCCCTCCTACCTACGAGCAGTACTTC
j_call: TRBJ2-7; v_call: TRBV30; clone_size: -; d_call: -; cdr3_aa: CAWSTDSRGEQYF; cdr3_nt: TGTGCCTGGAGTACGGATAGCCGCGGGGAGCAGTACTTC
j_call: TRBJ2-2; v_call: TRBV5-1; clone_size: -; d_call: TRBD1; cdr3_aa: CASSLGPGQGAAGELFF; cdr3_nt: TGCGCCAGCAGCTTGGGGCCGGGACAGGGGGCTGCCGGGGAGCTGTTTTTT